This T cell receptor beta chain comes out of a study of blood T cell repertoires in COVID-19. Study-wide context: Both acute and convalescent COVID-19 samples were obtained from the United States, Italy and Spain.

Here immunoSEQ multiplex PCR was the method, and the copy in TCRdb shows in-frame clones only, minus some. Of tens of thousands of clones listed, 65% to 85% were seen once; the top ten hold about 9.2%. Germline CDR1 reads SGHRS; CDR2 reads YFSETQ. CDR3 size: 13 residues. With 5 bases removed from V and 1 base from J, the gap between germline ends came to 9 bases. This clonotype originated in a man aged 80 or over with COVID-19, enrolled during active disease. This chain uses TRBV5-1 with TRBJ1-1, with D perhaps matching TRBD1 (6 bases). Sequencing was carried out using peripheral blood. In DNA form, the CDR3 reads TGCGCCAGCAGTCAGACAGGGAACACTGAAGCTTTCTTT. Translating it yields CASSQTGNTEAFF.